This TCR beta chain was sequenced for a study of T cell repertoires in ileal Crohn's disease. Study conclusions and caveats: High-frequency clones were more common in sorted CD8 than CD4 cells. Clonal expansions were more frequent in active smokers than non-smokers at surgery.

The CDR3 runs to 14 residues. Germline values: CDR1 LNHDA, CDR2 SQIVND (reference sequence). Trimming left V 7 bases short and J 0 bases short, with 7 bases between. About this clone itself: Its target is unknown.

TCRdb's table, derived via immunoSEQ multiplex PCR, lists solely in-frame clones and lacks some. This sample carries around 14,000 clones, about 73% of them seen once, and the ten largest clones take roughly 4%. The chain couples TRBV19 to TRBJ2-6, with D uncertain. The sequencing input was ileal tissue. The receptor's source is an adult with Crohn's disease. The DNA for the CDR3 is TGTGCCAGTACGGGTAGCTCTGGGGCCAACGTCCTGACTTTC. Amino acids: CASTGSSGANVLTF.